This entry is about one T cell receptor beta chain. One junction end does not reproduce the germline sequence, and a read error may be involved. The CDR3 has 13 amino acids. From germline, CDR1 is SGHTA and CDR2 FQGNSA. These data originate in a study of shared clonotypes between healthy human individuals. Here immunoSEQ multiplex PCR was the method, and the copy in TCRdb shows in-frame clones only, minus some. Among some 2,000,000 clones listed, roughly 94% were seen once. The chain uses TRBV7-2 and TRBJ2-3, with D tentatively TRBD1 (6 bases). The sequence came from a young man in good health. Sequenced sample: naive CD4+ T cells sorted from blood. Subset given: CD45RA+ positively selected. The CDR3 DNA follows: TGTGCCAGCAGCTTAGGAGGTCCCGATAGGGGGACTTTT. Amino acid sequence: CASSLGGPDRGTF. The complete variable domain, with remaining parts taken from reference TRBV7-2 and TRBJ2-3, reads GAGVSQSPSNKVTEKGKDVELRCDPISGHTALYWYRQSLGQGLEFLIYFQGNSAPDKSGLPSDRFSAERTGGSVSTLTIQRTQQEDSAVYLCASSLGGPDRGTFGPGTRLTVL.